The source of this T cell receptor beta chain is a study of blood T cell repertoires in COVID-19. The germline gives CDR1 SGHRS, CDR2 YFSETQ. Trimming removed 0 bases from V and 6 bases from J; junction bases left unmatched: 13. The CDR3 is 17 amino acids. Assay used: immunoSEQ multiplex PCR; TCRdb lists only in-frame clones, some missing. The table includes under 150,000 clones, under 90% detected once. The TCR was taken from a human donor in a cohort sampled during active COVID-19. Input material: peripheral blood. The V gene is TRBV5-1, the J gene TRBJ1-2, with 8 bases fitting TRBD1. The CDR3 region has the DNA TGCGCCAGCAGCTTGGAAGTGGCAGGGGGCGGAAGAAATGGCTACACCTTC. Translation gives CASSLEVAGGGRNGYTF.